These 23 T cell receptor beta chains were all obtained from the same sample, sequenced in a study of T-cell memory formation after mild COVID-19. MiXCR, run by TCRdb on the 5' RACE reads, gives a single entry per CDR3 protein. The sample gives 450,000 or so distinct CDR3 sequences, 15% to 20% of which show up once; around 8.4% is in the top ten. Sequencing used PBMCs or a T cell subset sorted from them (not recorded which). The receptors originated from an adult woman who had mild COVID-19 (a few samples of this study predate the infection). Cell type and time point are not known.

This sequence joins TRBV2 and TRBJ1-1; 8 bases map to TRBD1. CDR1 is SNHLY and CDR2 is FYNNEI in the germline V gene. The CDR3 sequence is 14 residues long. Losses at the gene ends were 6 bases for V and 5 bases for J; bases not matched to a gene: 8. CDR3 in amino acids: CASSGQGSATEAFF. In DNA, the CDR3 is TGTGCCAGCAGCGGACAGGGATCGGCTACTGAAGCTTTCTTT.

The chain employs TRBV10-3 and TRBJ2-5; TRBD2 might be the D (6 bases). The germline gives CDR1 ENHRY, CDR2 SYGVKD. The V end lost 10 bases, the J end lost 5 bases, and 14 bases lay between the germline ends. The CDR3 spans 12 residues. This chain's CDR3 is CASRDGGETQYF. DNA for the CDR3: TGTGCCAGCCGGGATGGAGGGGAGACCCAGTACTTC.

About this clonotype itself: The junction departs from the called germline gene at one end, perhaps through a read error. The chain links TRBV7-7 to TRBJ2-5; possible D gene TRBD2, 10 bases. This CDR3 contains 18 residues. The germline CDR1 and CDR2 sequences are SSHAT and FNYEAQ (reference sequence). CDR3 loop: CASSWGQGRTSGQETQYF. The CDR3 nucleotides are TGTGCTAGCAGCTGGGGACAGGGTAGGACTAGCGGACAAGAGACCCAGTACTTC.

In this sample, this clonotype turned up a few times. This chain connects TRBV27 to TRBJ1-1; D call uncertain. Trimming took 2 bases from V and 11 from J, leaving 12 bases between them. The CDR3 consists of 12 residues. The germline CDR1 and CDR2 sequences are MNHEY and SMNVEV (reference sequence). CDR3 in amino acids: CASSLTGRQAFF. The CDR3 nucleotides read TGTGCCAGCAGTTTAACGGGGAGGCAGGCTTTCTTT.

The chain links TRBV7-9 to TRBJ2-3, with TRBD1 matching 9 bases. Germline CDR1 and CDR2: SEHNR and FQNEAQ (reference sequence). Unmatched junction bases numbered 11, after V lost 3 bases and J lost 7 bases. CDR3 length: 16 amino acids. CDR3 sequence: CASSFGENRGPNTQYF. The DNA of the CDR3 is TGTGCCAGCAGCTTTGGAGAAAACAGGGGGCCAAATACGCAGTATTTT.

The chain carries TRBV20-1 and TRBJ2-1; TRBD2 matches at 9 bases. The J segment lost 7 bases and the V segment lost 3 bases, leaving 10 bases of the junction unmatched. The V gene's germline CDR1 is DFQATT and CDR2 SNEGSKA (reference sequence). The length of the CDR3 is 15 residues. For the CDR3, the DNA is TGCAGTGCTAGGGCAACTAGCGGGTTATTGAATGAGCAGTTCTTC. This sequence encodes CSARATSGLLNEQFF.

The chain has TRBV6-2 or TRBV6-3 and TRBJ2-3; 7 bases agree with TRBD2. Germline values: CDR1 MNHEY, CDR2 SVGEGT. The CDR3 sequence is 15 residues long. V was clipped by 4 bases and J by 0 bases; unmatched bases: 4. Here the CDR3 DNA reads TGTGCCAGCAGTTGGAGCGGGGTTAGCACAGATACGCAGTATTTT. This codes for CASSWSGVSTDTQYF.

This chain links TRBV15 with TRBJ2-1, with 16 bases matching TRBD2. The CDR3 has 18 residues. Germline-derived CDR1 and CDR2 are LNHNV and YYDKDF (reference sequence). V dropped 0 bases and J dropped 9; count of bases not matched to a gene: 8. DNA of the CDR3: TGTGCCACCAGCAGAGATCTGTCGGGACTAGCGGGAGGGACTGAGCAGTTCTTC. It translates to CATSRDLSGLAGGTEQFF.

CDR3 in amino acids: CASSPITGVYEQFF. CDR3 coding DNA: TGTGCCAGCAGTCCAATTACAGGGGTCTATGAGCAGTTCTTC. The V call is TRBV6-1, the J call TRBJ2-1, with 7 bases aligning to TRBD1. Unmatched junction bases numbered 9, after V lost 5 bases and J lost 8 bases. From germline, CDR1 is MNHNS and CDR2 SASEGT. This CDR3 has 14 residues.

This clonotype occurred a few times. The CDR3 DNA is TGTGCCAGCAGCGACGGACAGACGACCAATGAGCAGTTCTTC. This gives the protein CASSDGQTTNEQFF. The rearrangement joins TRBV12-3 or TRBV12-4 to TRBJ2-1, with D possibly matching TRBD1 (6 bases). V lost 6 bases and J 6 bases, leaving 15 bases between the germline ends. This CDR3 has 14 residues.

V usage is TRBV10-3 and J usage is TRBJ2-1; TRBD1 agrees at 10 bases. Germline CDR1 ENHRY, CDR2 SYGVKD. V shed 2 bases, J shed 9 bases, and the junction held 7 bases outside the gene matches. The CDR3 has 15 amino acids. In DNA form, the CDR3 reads TGTGCCATCAGTGAGCCGGGACAGGGGCCCACTGAGCAGTTCTTC. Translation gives CAISEPGQGPTEQFF.

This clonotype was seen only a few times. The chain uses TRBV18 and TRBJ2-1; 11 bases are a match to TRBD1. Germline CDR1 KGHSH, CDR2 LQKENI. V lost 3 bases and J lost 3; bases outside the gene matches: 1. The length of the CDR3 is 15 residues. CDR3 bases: TGTGCCAGCTCACCGGGACAGGGGGTCTACAATGAGCAGTTCTTC. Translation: CASSPGQGVYNEQFF.

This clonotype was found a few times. CDR3 nucleotide sequence: TGTGCCAGCAGCATTCTTAGCGGGAGGGCCATAGATACGCAGTATTTT. It specifies CASSILSGRAIDTQYF. The rearrangement joins TRBV6-5 to TRBJ2-3; 11 nucleotides line up with TRBD2. This CDR3 is built from 16 residues. From germline, CDR1 is MNHEY and CDR2 SVGAGI. V trimming: 6 bases; J trimming: 5 bases; junction bases outside the gene matches: 10.

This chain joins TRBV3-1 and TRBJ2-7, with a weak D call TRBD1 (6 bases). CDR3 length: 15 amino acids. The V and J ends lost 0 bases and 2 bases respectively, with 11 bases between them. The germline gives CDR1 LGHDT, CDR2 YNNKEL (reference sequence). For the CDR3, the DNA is TGTGCCAGCAGCCAAGAGGGGGCAGGGACCTACGAGCAGTACTTC. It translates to CASSQEGAGTYEQYF.

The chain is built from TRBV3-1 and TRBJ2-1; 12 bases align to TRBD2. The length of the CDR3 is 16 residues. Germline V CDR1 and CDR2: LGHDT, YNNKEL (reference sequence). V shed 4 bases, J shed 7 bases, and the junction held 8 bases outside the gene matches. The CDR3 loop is CASSPPGLAGFNEQFF. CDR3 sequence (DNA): TGTGCCAGCAGCCCACCGGGACTAGCGGGTTTTAATGAGCAGTTCTTC.

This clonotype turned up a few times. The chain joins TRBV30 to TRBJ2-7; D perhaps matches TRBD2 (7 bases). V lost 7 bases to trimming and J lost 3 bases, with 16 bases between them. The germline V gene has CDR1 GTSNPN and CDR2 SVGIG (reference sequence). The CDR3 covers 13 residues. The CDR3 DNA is TGTGCCTTCCGGGCCGGGGGGCACTACGAGCAGTACTTC. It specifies CAFRAGGHYEQYF.

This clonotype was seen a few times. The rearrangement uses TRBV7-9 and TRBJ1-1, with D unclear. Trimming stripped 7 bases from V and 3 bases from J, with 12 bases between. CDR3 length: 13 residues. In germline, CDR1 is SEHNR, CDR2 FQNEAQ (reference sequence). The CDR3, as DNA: TGTGCCAGCATAGCCCCATTGGACACTGAAGCTTTCTTT. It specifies CASIAPLDTEAFF.

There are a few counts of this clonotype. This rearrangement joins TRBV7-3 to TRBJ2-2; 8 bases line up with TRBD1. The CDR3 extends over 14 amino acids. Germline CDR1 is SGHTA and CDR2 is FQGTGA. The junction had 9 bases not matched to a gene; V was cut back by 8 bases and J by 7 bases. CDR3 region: CASYQTGVHGELFF. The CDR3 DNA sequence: TGTGCCAGCTACCAGACAGGGGTGCACGGGGAGCTGTTTTTT.

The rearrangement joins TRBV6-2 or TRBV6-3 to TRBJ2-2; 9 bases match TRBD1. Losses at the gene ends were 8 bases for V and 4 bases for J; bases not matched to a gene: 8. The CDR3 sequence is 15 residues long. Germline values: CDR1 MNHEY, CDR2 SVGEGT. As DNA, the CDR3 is TGTGCCAGCGGCGGACAGGGGTATGGCACCGGGGAGCTGTTTTTT. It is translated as CASGGQGYGTGELFF.

CDR3 amino acids: CASSPSRDTFGRTGELFF. The CDR3 DNA reads TGTGCCAGCAGCCCGTCCCGGGACACATTCGGTAGGACCGGGGAGCTGTTTTTT. The J gene is TRBJ2-2, the V gene TRBV9; TRBD1 might be the D (6 bases). The V and J ends lost 4 bases and 5 bases respectively, with 24 bases between them. Germline V gene lookup returns CDR1 SGDLS and CDR2 YYNGEE. The CDR3 has 18 residues.

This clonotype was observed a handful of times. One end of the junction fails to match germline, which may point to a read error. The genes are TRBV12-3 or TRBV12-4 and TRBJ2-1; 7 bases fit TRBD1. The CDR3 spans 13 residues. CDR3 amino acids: CASSLGRGGDWRF. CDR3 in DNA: TGTGCCAGCAGTTTAGGGAGAGGGGGCGATTGGCGCTTC.

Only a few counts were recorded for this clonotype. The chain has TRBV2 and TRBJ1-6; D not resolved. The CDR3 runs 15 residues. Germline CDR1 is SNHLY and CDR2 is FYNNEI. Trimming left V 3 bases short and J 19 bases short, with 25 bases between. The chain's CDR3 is CASSEGPSDASKQHF. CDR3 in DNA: TGTGCCAGCAGTGAGGGCCCCTCTGACGCTTCAAAGCAGCACTTT.

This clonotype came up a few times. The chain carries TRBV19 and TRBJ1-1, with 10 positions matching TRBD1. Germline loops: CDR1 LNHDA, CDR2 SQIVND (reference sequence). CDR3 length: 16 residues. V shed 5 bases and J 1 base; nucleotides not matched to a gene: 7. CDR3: CASSARQGAGNTEAFF. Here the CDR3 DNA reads TGTGCCAGTAGTGCTAGACAGGGGGCAGGGAACACTGAAGCTTTCTTT.